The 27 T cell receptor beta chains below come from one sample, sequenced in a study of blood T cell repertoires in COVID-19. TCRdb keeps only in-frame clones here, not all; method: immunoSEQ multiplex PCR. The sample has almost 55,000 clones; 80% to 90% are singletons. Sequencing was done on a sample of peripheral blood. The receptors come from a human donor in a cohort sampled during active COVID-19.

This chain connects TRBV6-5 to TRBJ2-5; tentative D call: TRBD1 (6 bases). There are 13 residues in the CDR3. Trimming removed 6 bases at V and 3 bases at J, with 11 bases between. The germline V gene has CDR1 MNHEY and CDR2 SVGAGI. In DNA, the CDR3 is TGTGCCAGCAGAAGGACAGTAGAAGAGACCCAGTACTTC. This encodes CASRRTVEETQYF.

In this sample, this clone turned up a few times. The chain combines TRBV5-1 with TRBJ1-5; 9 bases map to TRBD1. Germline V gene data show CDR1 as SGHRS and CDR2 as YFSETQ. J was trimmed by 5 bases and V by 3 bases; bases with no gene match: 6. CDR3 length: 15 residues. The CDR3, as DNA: TGCGCCAGCAGCTGGGGACAGGGCAAGGATCAGCCCCAGCATTTT. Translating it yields CASSWGQGKDQPQHF. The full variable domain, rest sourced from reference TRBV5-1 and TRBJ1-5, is KAGVTQTPRYLIKTRGQQVTLSCSPISGHRSVSWYQQTPGQGLQFLFEYFSETQRNKGNFPGRFSGRQFSNSRSEMNVSTLELGDSALYLCASSWGQGKDQPQHFGDGTRLSIL.

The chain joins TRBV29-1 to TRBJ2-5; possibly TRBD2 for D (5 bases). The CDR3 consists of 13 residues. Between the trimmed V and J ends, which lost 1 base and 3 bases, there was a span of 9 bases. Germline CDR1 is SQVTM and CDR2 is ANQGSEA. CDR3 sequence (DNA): TGCAGCGTTGAAGGTGTAGCGAAAGAGACCCAGTACTTC. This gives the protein CSVEGVAKETQYF.

CDR3 coding DNA: TGCAGTGCTAGTCCAAAACACAGGGAAGGGGAGACCCAGTACTTC. Translation: CSASPKHREGETQYF. The V and J genes are TRBV20-1 and TRBJ2-5; a possible D gene is TRBD1 (6 bases). The CDR3 is 15 amino acids. Germline assignment: CDR1 DFQATT and CDR2 SNEGSKA (reference sequence). The germline V and J ends were trimmed by 3 bases and 5 bases, with 19 bases remaining between them.

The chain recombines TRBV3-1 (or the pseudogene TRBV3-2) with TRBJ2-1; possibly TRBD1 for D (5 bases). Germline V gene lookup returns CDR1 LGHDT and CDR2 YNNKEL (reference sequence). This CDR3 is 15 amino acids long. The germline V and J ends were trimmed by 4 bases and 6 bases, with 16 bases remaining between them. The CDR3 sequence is CASSPGIEGANEQFF. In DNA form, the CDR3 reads TGTGCCAGCAGCCCCGGAATAGAAGGGGCCAATGAGCAGTTCTTC.

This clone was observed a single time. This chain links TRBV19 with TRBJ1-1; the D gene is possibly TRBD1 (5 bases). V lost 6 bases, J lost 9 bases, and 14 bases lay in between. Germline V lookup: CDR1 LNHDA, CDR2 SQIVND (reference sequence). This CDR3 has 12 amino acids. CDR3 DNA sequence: TGTGCCAGTAGCCCCGGGAGGGGTAAAGCTTTCTTT. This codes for CASSPGRGKAFF.

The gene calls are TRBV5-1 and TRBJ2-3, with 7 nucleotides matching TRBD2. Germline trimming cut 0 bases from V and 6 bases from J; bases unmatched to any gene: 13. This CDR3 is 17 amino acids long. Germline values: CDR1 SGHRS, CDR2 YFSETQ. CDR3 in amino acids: CASSLAVSSGGRDTQYF. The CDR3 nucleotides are TGCGCCAGCAGCTTGGCGGTGTCTAGCGGAGGGAGGGATACGCAGTATTTT.

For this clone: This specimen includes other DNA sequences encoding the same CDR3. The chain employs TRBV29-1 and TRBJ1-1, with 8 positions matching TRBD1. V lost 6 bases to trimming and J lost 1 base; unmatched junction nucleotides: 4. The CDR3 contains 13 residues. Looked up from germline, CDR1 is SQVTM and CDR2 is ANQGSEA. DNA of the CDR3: TGCAGCGTCCCGGGGACAGGGAACACTGAAGCTTTCTTT. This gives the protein CSVPGTGNTEAFF. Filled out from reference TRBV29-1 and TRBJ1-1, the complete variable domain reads SAVISQKPSRDICQRGTSLTIQCQVDSQVTMMFWYRQQPGQSLTLIATANQGSEATYESGFVIDKFPISRPNLTFSTLTVSNMSPEDSSIYLCSVPGTGNTEAFFGQGTRLTVV.

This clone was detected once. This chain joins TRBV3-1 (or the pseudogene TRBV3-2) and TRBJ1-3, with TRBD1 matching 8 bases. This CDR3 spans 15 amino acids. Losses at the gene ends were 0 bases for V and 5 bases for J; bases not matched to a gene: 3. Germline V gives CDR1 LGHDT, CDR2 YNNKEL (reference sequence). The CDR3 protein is CASSQDRTGRNTIYF. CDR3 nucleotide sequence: TGTGCCAGCAGCCAAGATCGGACAGGGAGAAACACCATATATTTT.

The CDR3 DNA reads as TGTGCCAGCAGCTTGTGGGGAGAAACTCTGCACTATGGCTACACCTTC. Its translation is CASSLWGETLHYGYTF. The chain links TRBV5-4 to TRBJ1-2; D is undetermined. Looked up from germline, CDR1 is SGHNT and CDR2 is YYREEE (reference sequence). This CDR3 has 16 amino acids. V was pared by 1 base and J by 3 bases, with 16 bases between.

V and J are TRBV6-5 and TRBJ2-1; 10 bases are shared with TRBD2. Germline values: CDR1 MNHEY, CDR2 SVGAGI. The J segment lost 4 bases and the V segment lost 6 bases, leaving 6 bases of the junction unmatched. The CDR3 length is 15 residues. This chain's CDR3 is CASRSASGGYNEQFF. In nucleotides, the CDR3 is TGTGCCAGCAGATCAGCTAGCGGGGGATACAATGAGCAGTTCTTC.

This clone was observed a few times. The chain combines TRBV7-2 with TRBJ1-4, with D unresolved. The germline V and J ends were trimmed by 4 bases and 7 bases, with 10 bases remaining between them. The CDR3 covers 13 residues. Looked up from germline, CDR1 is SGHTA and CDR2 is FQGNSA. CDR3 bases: TGTGCCAGCAGCTCCATTCGAGGTGAAAAACTGTTTTTT. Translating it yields CASSSIRGEKLFF.

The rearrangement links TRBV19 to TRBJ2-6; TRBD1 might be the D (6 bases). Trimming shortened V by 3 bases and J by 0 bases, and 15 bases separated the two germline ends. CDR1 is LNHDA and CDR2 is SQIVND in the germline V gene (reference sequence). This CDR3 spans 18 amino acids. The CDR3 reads CASSIRRGDSSGANVLTF. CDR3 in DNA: TGTGCCAGTAGTATCCGCAGGGGCGATAGCTCTGGGGCCAACGTCCTGACTTTC.

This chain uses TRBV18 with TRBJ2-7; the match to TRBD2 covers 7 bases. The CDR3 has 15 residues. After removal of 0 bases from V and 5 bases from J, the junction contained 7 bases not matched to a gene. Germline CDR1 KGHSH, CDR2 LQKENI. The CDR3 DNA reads TGTGCCAGCTCACCACCAGGCGGGAGTAGGAACGAGCAGTACTTC. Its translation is CASSPPGGSRNEQYF. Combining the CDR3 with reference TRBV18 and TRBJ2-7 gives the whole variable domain NAGVMQNPRHLVRRRGQEARLRCSPMKGHSHVYWYRQLPEEGLKFMVYLQKENIIDESGMPKERFSAEFPKEGPSILRIQQVVRGDSAAYFCASSPPGGSRNEQYFGPGTRLTVT.

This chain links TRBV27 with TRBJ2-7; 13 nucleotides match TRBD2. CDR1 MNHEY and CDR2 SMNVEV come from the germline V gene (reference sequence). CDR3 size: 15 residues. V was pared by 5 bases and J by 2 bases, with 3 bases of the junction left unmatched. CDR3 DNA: TGTGCCAGCAGTCTAACTAGCGGGAGGGCCTACGAGCAGTACTTC. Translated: CASSLTSGRAYEQYF.

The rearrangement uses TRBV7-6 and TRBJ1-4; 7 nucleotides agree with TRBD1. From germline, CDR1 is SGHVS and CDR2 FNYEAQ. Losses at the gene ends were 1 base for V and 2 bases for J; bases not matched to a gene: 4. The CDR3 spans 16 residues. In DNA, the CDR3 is TGTGCCAGCAGCTTAGTCCCAGGGGGGACTAATGAAAAACTGTTTTTT. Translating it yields CASSLVPGGTNEKLFF.

The CDR3 region is CASSPRQAQETQYF. CDR3 nucleotide sequence: TGTGCCAGCAGTCCGCGACAGGCCCAAGAGACCCAGTACTTC. V is TRBV6-6 and J is TRBJ2-5; maybe TRBD1 (6 bases). Trimming removed 5 bases at V and 1 base at J, with 11 bases between. This CDR3 comprises 14 residues. Germline V lookup: CDR1 MNHNY, CDR2 SVGAGI (reference sequence).

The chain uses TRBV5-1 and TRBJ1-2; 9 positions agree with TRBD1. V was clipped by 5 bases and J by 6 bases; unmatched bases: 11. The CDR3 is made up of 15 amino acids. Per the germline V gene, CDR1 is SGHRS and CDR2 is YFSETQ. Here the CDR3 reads CASRETGQGTNGYTF. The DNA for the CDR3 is TGCGCCAGCAGGGAAACCGGACAGGGGACTAATGGCTACACCTTC.

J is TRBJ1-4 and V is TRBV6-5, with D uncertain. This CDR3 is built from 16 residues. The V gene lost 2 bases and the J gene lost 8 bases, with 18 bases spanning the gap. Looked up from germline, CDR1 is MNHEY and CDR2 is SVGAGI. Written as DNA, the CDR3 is TGTGCCAGCAGTTACCCGCTAGCGGCCTCGAGGGAAAAACTGTTTTTT. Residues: CASSYPLAASREKLFF.

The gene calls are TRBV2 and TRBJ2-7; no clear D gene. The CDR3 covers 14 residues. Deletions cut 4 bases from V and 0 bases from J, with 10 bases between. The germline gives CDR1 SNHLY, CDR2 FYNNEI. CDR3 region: CASSGGISSYEQYF. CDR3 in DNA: TGTGCCAGCAGTGGAGGCATCAGCTCCTACGAGCAGTACTTC.

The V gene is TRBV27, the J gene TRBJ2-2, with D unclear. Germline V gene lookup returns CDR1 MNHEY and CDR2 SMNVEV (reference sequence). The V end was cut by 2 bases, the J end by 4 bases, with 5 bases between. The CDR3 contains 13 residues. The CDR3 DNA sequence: TGTGCCAGCAGTTTAACAACCACCGGGGAGCTGTTTTTT. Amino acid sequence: CASSLTTTGELFF.

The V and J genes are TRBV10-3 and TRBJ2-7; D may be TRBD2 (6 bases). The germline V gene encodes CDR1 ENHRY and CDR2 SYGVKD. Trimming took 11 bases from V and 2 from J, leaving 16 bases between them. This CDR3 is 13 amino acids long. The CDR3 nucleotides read TGTGCCCCGCCGGGGGACCTGCCCTACGAGCAGTACTTC. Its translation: CAPPGDLPYEQYF.

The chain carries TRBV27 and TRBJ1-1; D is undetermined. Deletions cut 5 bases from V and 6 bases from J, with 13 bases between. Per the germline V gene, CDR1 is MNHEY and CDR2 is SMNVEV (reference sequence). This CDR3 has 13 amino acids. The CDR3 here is CASSPSIHSEAFF. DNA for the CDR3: TGTGCCAGCAGTCCGTCAATTCACTCTGAAGCTTTCTTT.

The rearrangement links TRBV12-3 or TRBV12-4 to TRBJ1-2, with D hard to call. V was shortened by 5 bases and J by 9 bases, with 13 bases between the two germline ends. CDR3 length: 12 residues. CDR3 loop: CASSVNNDRYTF. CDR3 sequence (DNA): TGTGCCAGCAGTGTAAACAATGATCGCTACACCTTC.

This CDR3 reads CASSRQTSGGLTGSTDTQYF. The CDR3 DNA sequence: TGCGCCAGCAGCCGCCAGACTAGCGGGGGGTTAACAGGGAGCACAGATACGCAGTATTTT. The rearrangement joins TRBV5-1 to TRBJ2-3, with 13 positions matching TRBD2. The trim removed 4 bases at V and 0 bases at J, leaving 14 bases unmatched. The length of the CDR3 is 20 residues. Per germline, CDR1 SGHRS and CDR2 YFSETQ.

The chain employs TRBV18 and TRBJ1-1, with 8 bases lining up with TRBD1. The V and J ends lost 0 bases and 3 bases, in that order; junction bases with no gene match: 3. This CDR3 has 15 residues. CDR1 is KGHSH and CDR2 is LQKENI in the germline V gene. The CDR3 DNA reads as TGTGCCAGCTCACCACCATCGACAGGGGACACTGAAGCTTTCTTT. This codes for CASSPPSTGDTEAFF.

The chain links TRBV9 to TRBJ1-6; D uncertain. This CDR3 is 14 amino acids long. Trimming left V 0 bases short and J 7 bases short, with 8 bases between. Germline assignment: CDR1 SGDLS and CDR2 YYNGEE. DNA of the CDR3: TGTGCCAGCAGCGTAGTCGGGGAGAATTCACCCCTCCACTTT. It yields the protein CASSVVGENSPLHF.